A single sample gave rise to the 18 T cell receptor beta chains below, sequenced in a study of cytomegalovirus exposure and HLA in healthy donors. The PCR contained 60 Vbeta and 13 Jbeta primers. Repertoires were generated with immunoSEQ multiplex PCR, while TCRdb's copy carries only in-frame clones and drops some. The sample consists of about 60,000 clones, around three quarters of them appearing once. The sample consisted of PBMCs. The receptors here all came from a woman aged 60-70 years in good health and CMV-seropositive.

The CDR3 protein is CASSQEGGQPQHF. The CDR3 DNA follows: TGTGCCAGCAGCCAGGAGGGGGGGCAGCCCCAGCATTTT. The chain links TRBV9 to TRBJ1-5; D perhaps matches TRBD1 (6 bases). In germline, CDR1 is SGDLS, CDR2 YYNGEE. The CDR3 contains 13 residues. The germline V and J ends were trimmed by 4 bases and 7 bases, with 12 bases remaining between them. The full variable domain, with the rest looked up from reference TRBV9 and TRBJ1-5, is DSGVTQTPKHLITATGQRVTLRCSPRSGDLSVYWYQQSLDQGLQFLIQYYNGEERAKGNILERFSAQQFPDLHSELNLSSLELGDSALYFCASSQEGGQPQHFGDGTRLSIL.

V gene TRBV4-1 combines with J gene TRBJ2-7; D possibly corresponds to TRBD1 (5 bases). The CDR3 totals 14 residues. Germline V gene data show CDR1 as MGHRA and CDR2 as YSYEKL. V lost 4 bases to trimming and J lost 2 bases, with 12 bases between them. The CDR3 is CASSPLPGTYEQYF. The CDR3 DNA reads TGCGCCAGCAGCCCCCTGCCAGGGACCTACGAGCAGTACTTC.

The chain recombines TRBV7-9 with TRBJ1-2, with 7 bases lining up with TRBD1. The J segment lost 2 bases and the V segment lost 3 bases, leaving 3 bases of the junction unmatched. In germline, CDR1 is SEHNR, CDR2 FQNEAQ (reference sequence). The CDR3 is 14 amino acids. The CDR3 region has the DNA TGTGCCAGCAGCTTTCCGGACAGGAACTATGGCTACACCTTC. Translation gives CASSFPDRNYGYTF.

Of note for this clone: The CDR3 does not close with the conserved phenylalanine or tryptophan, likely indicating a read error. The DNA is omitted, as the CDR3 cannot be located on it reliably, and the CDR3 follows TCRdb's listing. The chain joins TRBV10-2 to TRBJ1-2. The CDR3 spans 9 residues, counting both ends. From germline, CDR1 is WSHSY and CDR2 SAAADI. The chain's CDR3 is CASRMERVS.

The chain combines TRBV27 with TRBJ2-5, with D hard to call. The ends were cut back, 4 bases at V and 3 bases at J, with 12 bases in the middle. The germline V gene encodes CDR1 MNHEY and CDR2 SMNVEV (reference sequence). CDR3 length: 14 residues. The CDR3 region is CASSWFGPKETQYF. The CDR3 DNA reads TGTGCCAGCAGTTGGTTCGGTCCCAAAGAGACCCAGTACTTC.

The CDR3 loop reads CASSLAPTGALSEQYF. The CDR3 bases are TGCGCCAGCAGCTTGGCTCCGACAGGGGCACTAAGCGAGCAGTACTTC. V usage is TRBV5-1 and J usage is TRBJ2-7, with 8 bases that match TRBD1. Germline trimming cut 0 bases from V and 6 bases from J; bases unmatched to any gene: 11. The germline V gene has CDR1 SGHRS and CDR2 YFSETQ. The CDR3 is 16 amino acids.

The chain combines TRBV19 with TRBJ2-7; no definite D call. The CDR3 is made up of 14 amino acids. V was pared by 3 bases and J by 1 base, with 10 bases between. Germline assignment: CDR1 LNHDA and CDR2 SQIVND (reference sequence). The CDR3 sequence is CASSMAQNSYEQYF. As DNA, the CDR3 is TGTGCCAGTAGTATGGCCCAGAATTCCTACGAGCAGTACTTC.

For the CDR3, the DNA is TGCGCCAGCAGCCTCCCAGGGGCGGGGGATTCACCCCTCCACTTT. Its protein is CASSLPGAGDSPLHF. The V and J genes are TRBV4-1 and TRBJ1-6; D may be TRBD1 (6 bases). Germline V gives CDR1 MGHRA, CDR2 YSYEKL. The CDR3 covers 15 residues. V lost 4 bases and J lost 8, with 15 bases in between.

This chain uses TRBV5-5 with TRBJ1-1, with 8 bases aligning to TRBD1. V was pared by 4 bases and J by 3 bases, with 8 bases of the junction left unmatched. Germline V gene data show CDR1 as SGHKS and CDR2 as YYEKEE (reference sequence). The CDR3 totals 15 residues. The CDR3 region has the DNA TGTGCCAGCAGCCATCGACAGGGGATGTACACTGAAGCTTTCTTT. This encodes CASSHRQGMYTEAFF. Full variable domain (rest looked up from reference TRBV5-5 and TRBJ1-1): DAGVTQSPTHLIKTRGQQVTLRCSPISGHKSVSWYQQVLGQGPQFIFQYYEKEERGRGNFPDRFSARQFPNYSSELNVNALLLGDSALYLCASSHRQGMYTEAFFGQGTRLTVV.

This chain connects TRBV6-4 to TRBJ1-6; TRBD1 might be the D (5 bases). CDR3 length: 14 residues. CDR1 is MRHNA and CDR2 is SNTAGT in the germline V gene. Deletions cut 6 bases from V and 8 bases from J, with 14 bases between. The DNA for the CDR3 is TGTGCCAGCAGCCCCCAGGGTAGAGATTCACCCCTCCACTTT. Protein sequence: CASSPQGRDSPLHF.

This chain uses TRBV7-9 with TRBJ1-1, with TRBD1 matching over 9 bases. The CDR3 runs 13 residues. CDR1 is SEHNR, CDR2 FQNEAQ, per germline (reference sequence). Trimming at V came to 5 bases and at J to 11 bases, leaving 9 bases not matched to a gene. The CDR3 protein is CASSIKPGQGAFF. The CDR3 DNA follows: TGTGCCAGCAGCATTAAGCCGGGACAGGGCGCTTTCTTT.

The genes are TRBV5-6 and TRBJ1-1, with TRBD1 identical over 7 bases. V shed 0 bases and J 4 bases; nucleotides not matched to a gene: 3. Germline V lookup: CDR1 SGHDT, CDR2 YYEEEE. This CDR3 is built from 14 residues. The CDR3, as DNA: TGTGCCAGCAGCTTGGGGGCAGGGGGCACTGAAGCTTTCTTT. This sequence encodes CASSLGAGGTEAFF.

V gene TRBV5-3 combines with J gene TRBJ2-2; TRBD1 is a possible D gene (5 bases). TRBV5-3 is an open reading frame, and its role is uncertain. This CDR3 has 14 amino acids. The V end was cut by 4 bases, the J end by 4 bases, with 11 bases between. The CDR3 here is CARSHDRRTGELFF. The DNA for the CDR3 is TGTGCCAGAAGCCACGACAGACGCACCGGGGAGCTGTTTTTT.

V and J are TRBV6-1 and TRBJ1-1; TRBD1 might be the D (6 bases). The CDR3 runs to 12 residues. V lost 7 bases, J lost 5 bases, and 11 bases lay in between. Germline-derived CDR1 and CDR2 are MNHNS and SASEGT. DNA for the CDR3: TGTGCCAGCATTCAGGGGCGGACTGAAGCTTTCTTT. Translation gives CASIQGRTEAFF.

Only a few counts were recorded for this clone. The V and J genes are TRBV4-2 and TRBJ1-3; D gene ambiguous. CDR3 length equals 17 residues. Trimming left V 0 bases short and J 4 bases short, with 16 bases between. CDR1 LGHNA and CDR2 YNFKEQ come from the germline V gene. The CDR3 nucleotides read TGTGCCAGCAGCCAAGATTGGGCTAAAGCTAACGGAAACACCATATATTTT. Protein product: CASSQDWAKANGNTIYF.

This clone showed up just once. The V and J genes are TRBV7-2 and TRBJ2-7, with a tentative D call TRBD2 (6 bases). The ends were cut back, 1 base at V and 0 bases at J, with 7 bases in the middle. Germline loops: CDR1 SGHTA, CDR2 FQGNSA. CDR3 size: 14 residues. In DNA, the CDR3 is TGTGCCAGCAGCTTAGAGCGGGTCTCCTACGAGCAGTACTTC. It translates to CASSLERVSYEQYF.

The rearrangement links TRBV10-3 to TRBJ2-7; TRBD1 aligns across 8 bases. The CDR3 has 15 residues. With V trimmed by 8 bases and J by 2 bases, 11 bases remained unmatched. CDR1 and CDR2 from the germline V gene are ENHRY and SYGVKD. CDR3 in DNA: TGTGCCATCTCTTCCGGGGACAGGAGCACCTACGAGCAGTACTTC. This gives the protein CAISSGDRSTYEQYF.

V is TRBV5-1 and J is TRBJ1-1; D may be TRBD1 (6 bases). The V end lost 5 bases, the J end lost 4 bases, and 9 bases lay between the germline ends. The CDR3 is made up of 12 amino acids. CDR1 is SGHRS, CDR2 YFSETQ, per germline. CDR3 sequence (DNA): TGCGCCAGCAGACAGGGATCCACTGAAGCTTTCTTT. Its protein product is CASRQGSTEAFF.